This T cell receptor (beta chain) was retrieved from a study of immune cell composition in non-small cell lung cancer. This CDR3 contains 15 residues. Germline assignment: CDR1 SGHRS and CDR2 YFSETQ. Deletions cut 3 bases from V and 4 bases from J, with 16 bases between. Frozen unsorted single-cell suspensions supplied the genomic DNA. This clone was picked up one time. Its target is unknown. Sequenced by immunoSEQ multiplex PCR; TCRdb stores in-frame clones only, minus some. The sample includes about 14,000 clones, 65% to 85% of them seen just once. Regarding the study as a whole: Lung squamous cell carcinoma tumours had significantly higher top 10 clone scores and productive clonality than lung adenocarcinoma. Tumour-associated clones >0.5% occurred in under 35% of adenocarcinomas, about three quarters of squamous.

The J gene is TRBJ2-5, the V gene TRBV5-1; D could derive from TRBD1 or TRBD2 (5 bases each). The clonotype was recovered from a human donor with non-small cell lung cancer. The sample taken for sequencing was lung tumor tissue. The CDR3 DNA is TGCGCCAGCAGCTCCGGGACCAACTTAAGAGAGACCCAGTACTTC. It encodes CASSSGTNLRETQYF. The complete variable domain, with remaining parts taken from reference TRBV5-1 and TRBJ2-5, reads KAGVTQTPRYLIKTRGQQVTLSCSPISGHRSVSWYQQTPGQGLQFLFEYFSETQRNKGNFPGRFSGRQFSNSRSEMNVSTLELGDSALYLCASSSGTNLRETQYFGPGTRLLVL.